These 17 T cell receptor beta chains were all obtained from the same sample, sequenced in a study of early T cells in non-severe SARS-CoV-2 infection. From the 5' RACE reads, TCRdb called clonotypes with MiXCR, one entry per CDR3 protein. The table shows 45,000 to 65,000 distinct CDR3 sequences, with about 11% occurring only once. Sequenced sample: whole blood. The receptors shown here come from an adult who was a healthcare worker with PCR-confirmed SARS-CoV-2 infection or an uninfected control (not recorded which).

This clonotype was detected ten times or more. This sequence joins TRBV13 and TRBJ2-7, with TRBD1 identical over 8 bases. Per the germline V gene, CDR1 is PRHDT and CDR2 is FYEKMQ (reference sequence). V shed 5 bases, J shed 6 bases, and the junction held 6 bases outside the gene matches. There are 13 residues in the CDR3. Written as DNA, the CDR3 is TGTGCCAGCAGCCTACGACAGGGGTTCGAGCAGTACTTC. It is translated as CASSLRQGFEQYF.

This clonotype has a count of ten or more. The chain recombines TRBV3-1 with TRBJ2-4; a possible D gene is TRBD1 (6 bases). Trimming pared 1 base from V and 0 bases from J, leaving 13 bases between. The CDR3 covers 17 residues. Germline V gene lookup returns CDR1 LGHDT and CDR2 YNNKEL (reference sequence). The CDR3 coding sequence is TGTGCCAGCAGCCAAGGAAGGACAGATCTAGCCAAAAACATTCAGTACTTC. Amino acid sequence: CASSQGRTDLAKNIQYF. Full variable domain (missing parts from reference TRBV3-1 and TRBJ2-4): DTAVSQTPKYLVTQMGNDKSIKCEQNLGHDTMYWYKQDSKKFLKIMFSYNNKELIINETVPNRFSPKSPDKAHLNLHINSLELGDSAVYFCASSQGRTDLAKNIQYFGAGTRLSVL.

V and J are TRBV5-1 and TRBJ2-5; 10 positions match TRBD1. The CDR3 spans 13 residues. The J segment lost 5 bases and the V segment lost 7 bases, leaving 5 bases of the junction unmatched. The germline V gene has CDR1 SGHRS and CDR2 YFSETQ. This chain's CDR3 is CASCRDRGETQYF. The CDR3, as DNA: TGCGCCAGCTGCCGGGACAGGGGTGAGACCCAGTACTTC.

This clonotype was recorded many times. This chain links TRBV27 with TRBJ2-5, with D hard to call. The germline CDR1 and CDR2 sequences are MNHEY and SMNVEV (reference sequence). The germline V and J ends were trimmed by 2 bases and 2 bases, with 9 bases remaining between them. This CDR3 has 14 amino acids. CDR3 loop: CASSLRWAQETQYF. CDR3 nucleotide sequence: TGTGCCAGCAGTTTAAGGTGGGCTCAAGAGACCCAGTACTTC.

This clonotype was detected a few times. The chain joins TRBV28 to TRBJ1-2; 7 bases are shared with TRBD1. The trim removed 7 bases at V and 4 bases at J, leaving 6 bases unmatched. The CDR3 contains 13 residues. CDR1 is MDHEN, CDR2 SYDVKM, per germline. CDR3 residues: CASIPRGGYGYTF. In nucleotides, the CDR3 is TGTGCCAGCATCCCCAGGGGGGGCTATGGCTACACCTTC.

CDR3 loop: CASSPMNSPLHF. CDR3 DNA sequence: TGTGCCAGCAGCCCTATGAATTCACCCCTCCACTTT. The V gene is TRBV7-2, the J gene TRBJ1-6, with D hard to call. Germline V gene data show CDR1 as SGHTA and CDR2 as FQGNSA. The CDR3 is 12 residues long. Trimming stripped 5 bases from V and 7 bases from J, with 6 bases between.

This clonotype was counted at least ten times. The chain couples TRBV20-1 to TRBJ2-7, with TRBD1 matching 7 bases. Trimming at V came to 3 bases and at J to 4 bases, leaving 9 bases not matched to a gene. Germline V gives CDR1 DFQATT, CDR2 SNEGSKA (reference sequence). The CDR3 is made up of 14 amino acids. The CDR3 bases are TGCAGTGCTAGTGGAACTGGGACAGATTACGAGCAGTACTTC. This translates into CSASGTGTDYEQYF.

This clonotype was counted ten times or more. The chain uses TRBV5-4 and TRBJ2-7; possibly TRBD1 for D (6 bases). Germline V gene sequence: CDR1 SGHNT, CDR2 YYREEE (reference sequence). This CDR3 is 14 amino acids long. The V gene lost 0 bases and the J gene lost 5 bases, with 12 bases spanning the gap. The CDR3 protein is CASSLGQGFDEQYF. The DNA of the CDR3 is TGTGCCAGCAGCTTGGGTCAGGGGTTCGACGAGCAGTACTTC.

This clonotype was detected ten times or more. V gene TRBV24-1 combines with J gene TRBJ1-5, with a weak D call TRBD1 (6 bases). Trimming removed 2 bases from V and 5 bases from J, with 12 bases in between. Germline V gene lookup returns CDR1 KGHDR and CDR2 SFDVKD. CDR3 length equals 15 residues. The CDR3 sequence: CATSDSQGIYQPQHF. DNA of the CDR3: TGTGCCACCAGTGATTCCCAGGGGATCTATCAGCCCCAGCATTTT.

This sequence joins TRBV7-9 and TRBJ1-1; D is undetermined. The V gene lost 0 bases and the J gene lost 11 bases, with 7 bases spanning the gap. From germline, CDR1 is SEHNR and CDR2 FQNEAQ (reference sequence). CDR3 length: 11 residues. CDR3: CASSLAFHAFF. CDR3 DNA sequence: TGTGCCAGCAGCTTAGCGTTTCACGCTTTCTTT.

This clonotype has just a few counts. This sequence joins TRBV19 and TRBJ1-5; weak D call: TRBD1 (5 bases). The CDR3 extends over 16 amino acids. The germline CDR1 and CDR2 sequences are LNHDA and SQIVND (reference sequence). The V and J ends lost 2 bases and 3 bases respectively, with 14 bases between them. The CDR3 sequence: CASSISFHRNNQPQHF. CDR3 nucleotides: TGTGCCAGTAGTATATCTTTCCACAGGAACAATCAGCCCCAGCATTTT.

The genes are TRBV2 and TRBJ1-2, with D perhaps TRBD1 (5 bases). Germline loops: CDR1 SNHLY, CDR2 FYNNEI. V was clipped by 1 base and J by 8 bases, with 14 bases between them. This CDR3 contains 14 residues. DNA for the CDR3: TGTGCCAGCAGTGAAGAGTTACGGGGCCCCGGCTACACCTTC. Translated: CASSEELRGPGYTF.

This clonotype was observed a few times. V is TRBV21-1 and J is TRBJ1-2; the table assigns TRBD1, which was not confirmed against the DNA. TRBV21-1 is a pseudogene. CDR3 size: 14 residues. In nucleotides, the CDR3 is TGTGCCAGGCCAAACAGACAGGCATCAAATGGCTACACCTTC. Protein sequence: CARPNRQASNGYTF.

The genes are TRBV15 and TRBJ1-1, with D possibly being TRBD1 (5 bases). Per germline, CDR1 LNHNV and CDR2 YYDKDF (reference sequence). The CDR3 spans 14 residues. Trimming stripped 5 bases from V and 4 bases from J, with 14 bases between. Here the CDR3 reads CATSGIRGGTEAFF. The CDR3 coding sequence is TGTGCCACCAGCGGTATCCGGGGGGGCACTGAAGCTTTCTTT.

This clonotype was seen a handful of times. The chain combines TRBV7-2 with TRBJ2-1, with 9 bases identical to TRBD1. CDR3 length equals 13 residues. The V gene's germline CDR1 is SGHTA and CDR2 FQGNSA. Trimming cost V 6 bases and J 7 bases; bases outside gene matches: 4. CDR3 sequence: CASRQDRGNEQFF. DNA for the CDR3: TGTGCCAGCAGACAGGACAGGGGAAATGAGCAGTTCTTC.

The gene calls are TRBV2 and TRBJ1-1; the D is unclear. Per germline, CDR1 SNHLY and CDR2 FYNNEI. Trimming removed 6 bases from V and 1 base from J, with 9 bases in between. The CDR3 loop spans 13 amino acids. CDR3 coding DNA: TGTGCCAGCAGGGTAAATCAGAACACTGAAGCTTTCTTT. Translated: CASRVNQNTEAFF.

The chain links TRBV19 to TRBJ2-1; 7 nucleotides line up with TRBD1. The trim removed 4 bases at V and 8 bases at J, leaving 5 bases unmatched. The CDR3 is made up of 13 amino acids. CDR1 and CDR2 from the germline V gene are LNHDA and SQIVND (reference sequence). As DNA, the CDR3 is TGTGCCAGTAGTAACAGGGGAAGGGATGAGCAGTTCTTC. Protein product: CASSNRGRDEQFF.